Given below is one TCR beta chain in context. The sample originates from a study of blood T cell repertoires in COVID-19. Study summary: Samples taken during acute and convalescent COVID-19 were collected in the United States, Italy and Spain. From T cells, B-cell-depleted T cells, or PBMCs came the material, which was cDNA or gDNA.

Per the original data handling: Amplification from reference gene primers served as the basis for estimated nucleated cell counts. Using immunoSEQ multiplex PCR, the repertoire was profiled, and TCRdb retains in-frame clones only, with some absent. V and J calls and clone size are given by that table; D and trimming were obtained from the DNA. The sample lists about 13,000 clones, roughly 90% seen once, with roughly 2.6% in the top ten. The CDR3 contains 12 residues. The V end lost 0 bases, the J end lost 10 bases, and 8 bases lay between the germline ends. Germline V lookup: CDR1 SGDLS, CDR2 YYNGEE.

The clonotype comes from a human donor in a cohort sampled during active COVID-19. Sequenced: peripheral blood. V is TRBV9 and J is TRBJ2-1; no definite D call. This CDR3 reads CASSVAAGEQFF. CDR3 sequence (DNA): TGTGCCAGCAGCGTAGCGGCAGGAGAGCAGTTCTTC.